The T cell receptor (beta chain) under discussion was sequenced for a study of vaccination and CD4 T cells after COVID-19. Study information: Control cultures used a CEFX viral epitope pool, an HIV-1 Nef peptide pool, or no peptide.

Details on this clonotype: Its antigen is currently unknown.

The treatment: roughly 11-day PBMC culture with coronavirus spike peptide pools or control peptides (ViraFEST assay). On day 3 and again on day 7, fresh IL-2 medium was used to replace half the medium. CDR3 size: 14 residues. Germline assignment: CDR1 SGHTA and CDR2 FQGNSA. The V gene end was trimmed by 4 bases and the J gene end by 4 bases; junction bases not matched to a gene: 4. Cultured CD4+ T-cell DNA underwent Oncomine TCR Beta short-read sequencing. Via MiXCR, TCRdb re-called the PCR reads, giving one row per CDR3 protein. The repertoire holds around 20,000 distinct CDR3 sequences, with about 50% as singletons.

The TCR sequence derives from a human donor who had recovered from COVID-19. The sequences come from CD4+ T cells from blood, cultured in vitro, collected before SARS-CoV-2 vaccination. The chain links TRBV7-2 to TRBJ1-2, with 9 bases that match TRBD1. Here the CDR3 reads CASSSTGGIYGYTF. CDR3 coding DNA: TGTGCCAGCAGCTCGACAGGGGGAATCTATGGCTACACCTTC.